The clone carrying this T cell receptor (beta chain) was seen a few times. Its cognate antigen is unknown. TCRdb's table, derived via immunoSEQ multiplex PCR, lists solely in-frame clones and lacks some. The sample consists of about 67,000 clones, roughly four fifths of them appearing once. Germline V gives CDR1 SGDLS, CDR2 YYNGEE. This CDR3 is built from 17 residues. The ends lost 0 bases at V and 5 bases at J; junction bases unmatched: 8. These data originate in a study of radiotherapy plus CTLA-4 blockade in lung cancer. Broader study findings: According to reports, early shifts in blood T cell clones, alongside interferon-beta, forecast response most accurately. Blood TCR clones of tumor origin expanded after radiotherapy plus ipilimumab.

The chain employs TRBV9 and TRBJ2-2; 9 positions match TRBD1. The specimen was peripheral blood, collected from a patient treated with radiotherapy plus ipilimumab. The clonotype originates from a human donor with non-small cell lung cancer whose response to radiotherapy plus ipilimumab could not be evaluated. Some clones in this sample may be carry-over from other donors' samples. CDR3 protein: CASSVGDRAERTGELFF. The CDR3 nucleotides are TGTGCCAGCAGCGTAGGGGACAGGGCGGAGAGAACCGGGGAGCTGTTTTTT. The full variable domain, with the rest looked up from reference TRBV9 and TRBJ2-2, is DSGVTQTPKHLITATGQRVTLRCSPRSGDLSVYWYQQSLDQGLQFLIQYYNGEERAKGNILERFSAQQFPDLHSELNLSSLELGDSALYFCASSVGDRAERTGELFFGEGSRLTVL.